A single TCR beta chain is shown here with its context. Its recognized antigen is unknown. Base-call qualities are not available, and no considerably larger clone is one nucleotide away. The CDR3 regions of human TCRbeta chains were subjected to immunosequencing. The original pipeline was this. TCRs in the repertoires were matched against a reference library of SARS-CoV-2-specific TCRs that had been generated with the MIRA antigen-specificity platform. Breadth was defined as the fraction of unique TCRs that were SARS-CoV-2-associated, and depth was defined as the fraction of total T cells that were SARS-CoV-2-associated. Using the MIRA data, each spike-specific TCR was assigned both to the spike region to which the TCR was reactive and to a CD4 or CD8 class. Log10-transformed breadth and depth values were compared by one-way ANOVA with Sidak's multiple comparisons tests. What TCRdb holds here is the immuneACCESS table cut down to in-frame rearrangements. Part of the clones is not present; checked against another copy, under half of the missing clones reflect an unresolved V gene, and the others are unexplained. The V and J calls and clone size come from that table; D and trimming were worked out from the DNA. Present in this sample are more than 140,000 clones, 89% of which were seen just once. 2.5% to 3.5% of the sample comes from the top ten.

The sample is drawn from a study of T cell responses to AZD1222 COVID-19 vaccine (dated by TCRdb to about 2021). Regarding the complete study: AZD1222 recipients given second doses at about 4 weeks or at about 12 weeks were pooled, since spike-specific TCR depth and breadth were not found to differ between the two schedules. TCR sequencing covered 233 trial participants: approximately 200 given two doses of AZD1222 and approximately 25 given two doses of MenACWY control vaccine. Trial participants were enrolled into age subgroups of 18-55, 56-69 and 70-plus years, which contained about 150, 27 and 61 TCR-sequenced participants, respectively.

Here is what the overall study found, with its caveats: In the small 56-69-year group, the increase in depth fell short of significance, most likely because of low power. The whole spike protein was spanned by vaccine-associated CD4 TCRs, and dominant responses were seen in regions 160-218 and 743-854. Because no day 14 peak-response samples were available, the repertoires could be characterized only after the peak T cell response. A significant rise in spike-specific TCR breadth and depth was observed after two AZD1222 doses relative to day 0 and relative to MenACWY recipients. Conclusions about previously exposed vaccinees are limited, since just five or six AZD1222 recipients were seropositive for SARS-CoV-2 at baseline. Participants were mostly white British, with more females than males. The authors suggested clonal diversity may have been underestimated. Reportedly, close to half of the unique spike-specific TCRs recognized epitopes lying outside the regions that are mutated in the B.1.351 and B.1.1.7 variants.

What the time point label conveys for this sample: baseline before first vaccination. The vaccinee samples were drawn from two UK trials, COV001 and COV002, one of which was a single-blind randomized controlled phase 2/3 trial testing AZD1222 (ChAdOx1 nCoV-19) in healthy adults. Trial participant PBMC samples were collected at day 0 and day 28 after the second dose for TCRbeta chain sequencing. CDR1 and CDR2 (LGHDT, YNNKEL) derive from the germline V gene (reference sequence). From the cysteine up to the phenylalanine, the CDR3 has a length of 12 residues. Kept here is only the CDR3 DNA, which spans 36 bases and is read in frame from base 1. At the junction V is shortened by 1 base and J by 0 bases, with 1 base in between.

The input for sequencing was peripheral blood, taken on day 0 of AZD1222 vaccination. This receptor was obtained from an adult in good health. The chain joins TRBV3-1 (or the pseudogene TRBV3-2) to TRBJ2-7; no D gene is confidently identified. The nucleotides read TGTGCCAGCAGCCAAGGCTCCTACGAGCAGTACTTC. Its product reads: CASSQGSYEQYF.